The 31 T cell receptor beta chains given below trace back to one sample, sequenced in a study of vaccination effects on CD4 cells after COVID-19 (dated by TCRdb to between 2021 and 2024). Library method: the immunoSEQ multiplex PCR assay. TCRdb holds this immuneACCESS table with in-frame rearrangements only. Some clones are missing; in checked studies, unresolved V genes explain under half, and the rest has no known cause. This sample lists more than 30,000 clones; about 71% were detected once. In total, the top ten clones hold roughly 3.8% of the sample. Their cognate antigens are unknown. After more than nine days of culture, CD4+ T cells were isolated with the EasySep CD4+ T cell isolation kit. The specimen was CD4+ T cells from PBMCs cultured without peptide, collected before COVID-19 vaccination. These receptors came from a human donor who received a COVID-19 vaccine.

There are a few counts of this clone. CDR3 amino acids: CASSELAGGPGELFF. The DNA for the CDR3 is TGTGCCAGCAGTGAACTAGCGGGGGGGCCCGGGGAGCTGTTTTTT. This chain links TRBV6-1 with TRBJ2-2; 12 bases align to TRBD2. J was trimmed by 6 bases and V by 2 bases; bases with no gene match: 1. Germline CDR1 and CDR2: MNHNS and SASEGT. The CDR3 runs to 15 residues.

In this sample, this clone turned up a few times. V gene TRBV19 combines with J gene TRBJ2-5; D remains ambiguous. CDR3 length: 12 amino acids. Per germline, CDR1 LNHDA and CDR2 SQIVND (reference sequence). V lost 6 bases, J lost 4 bases, and 9 bases lay in between. CDR3 region: CASSESSETQYF. Here the CDR3 DNA reads TGTGCCAGTAGCGAATCCTCAGAGACCCAGTACTTC.

This chain joins TRBV29-1 and TRBJ2-7; D perhaps matches TRBD1 (5 bases). The CDR3 sequence is 11 residues long. V shed 4 bases and J shed 3 bases, with 7 bases lying between them. Germline V gene sequence: CDR1 SQVTM, CDR2 ANQGSEA. The DNA of the CDR3 is TGCAGCGTTGTTACAGGCTACGAGCAGTACTTC. This sequence encodes CSVVTGYEQYF.

This chain uses TRBV5-5 with TRBJ1-4; TRBD1 aligns across 8 bases. The trim removed 2 bases at V and 0 bases at J, leaving 6 bases unmatched. The germline V gene has CDR1 SGHKS and CDR2 YYEKEE (reference sequence). The CDR3 spans 17 residues. The CDR3 DNA is TGTGCCAGCAGCTTCCGGCCGGGACAGGCAACTAATGAAAAACTGTTTTTT. It codes for CASSFRPGQATNEKLFF.

The rearrangement joins TRBV6-4 to TRBJ2-1, with 11 positions matching TRBD2. With 4 bases clipped from V and 0 bases from J, the junction kept 2 bases outside the gene matches. This CDR3 region has 16 residues. Germline values: CDR1 MRHNA, CDR2 SNTAGT. The CDR3 protein is CASSAGLAGSYNEQFF. The DNA of the CDR3 is TGTGCCAGCAGTGCCGGACTAGCGGGCTCCTACAATGAGCAGTTCTTC.

The chain is built from TRBV6-5 and TRBJ2-7; D call uncertain. The ends were cut back, 5 bases at V and 7 bases at J, with 12 bases in the middle. Germline lookup yields CDR1 MNHEY and CDR2 SVGAGI. The CDR3 has 12 amino acids. The chain's CDR3 is CASSPPAGEQYF. The CDR3 DNA sequence: TGTGCCAGCAGTCCTCCCGCCGGAGAGCAGTACTTC.

The genes are TRBV18 and TRBJ2-5, with TRBD2 identical over 8 bases. Germline V gene sequence: CDR1 KGHSH, CDR2 LQKENI. V lost 3 bases, J lost 5 bases, and 2 bases stayed unmatched. This CDR3 region has 13 residues. The CDR3 loop is CASSPSSGETQYF. CDR3 bases: TGTGCCAGCTCACCCTCTAGCGGGGAGACCCAGTACTTC.

The chain couples TRBV7-9 to TRBJ2-3; maybe TRBD2 (6 bases). Germline CDR1 is SEHNR and CDR2 is FQNEAQ (reference sequence). The CDR3 totals 16 residues. The V and J ends lost 2 bases and 0 bases respectively, with 12 bases between them. In nucleotides, the CDR3 is TGTGCCAGCAGCTTATTCGGCGGGGCTAGCACAGATACGCAGTATTTT. The encoded protein is CASSLFGGASTDTQYF.

This clone was seen once. The V call is TRBV4-2, the J call TRBJ2-7; 10 positions match TRBD2. J lost 6 bases, V lost 1 base, and 6 bases had no gene match. This CDR3 has 15 residues. Per germline, CDR1 LGHNA and CDR2 YNFKEQ. The CDR3 nucleotides read TGTGCCAGCAGCCAAGCCGGGACTAGCGAGTTCGAGCAGTACTTC. Residues: CASSQAGTSEFEQYF.

The V call is TRBV10-3, the J call TRBJ2-6, with 10 bases aligning to TRBD2. CDR3 length: 18 amino acids. The germline CDR1 and CDR2 sequences are ENHRY and SYGVKD. V lost 4 bases to trimming and J lost 4 bases; unmatched junction nucleotides: 10. The CDR3 sequence: CAISGLAGGSMGANVLTF. The CDR3 coding sequence is TGTGCCATCAGTGGTTTAGCGGGAGGTTCAATGGGGGCCAACGTCCTGACTTTC.

V gene TRBV19 combines with J gene TRBJ2-2; possibly TRBD1 or TRBD2 for D (5 bases each). V lost 7 bases, J lost 3 bases, and 12 bases lay in between. From germline, CDR1 is LNHDA and CDR2 SQIVND (reference sequence). This CDR3 has 14 amino acids. For the CDR3, the DNA is TGTGCCAGTACGCGAGGGGTTGACACCGGGGAGCTGTTTTTT. It codes for CASTRGVDTGELFF.

The J gene is TRBJ2-5, the V gene TRBV19; D not resolved. The length of the CDR3 is 14 residues. Looked up from germline, CDR1 is LNHDA and CDR2 is SQIVND (reference sequence). V dropped 5 bases and J dropped 1 base, with 11 bases sitting between them. CDR3 DNA: TGTGCCAGTAGTCCCCGAGACTTCCAAGAGACCCAGTACTTC. Its protein is CASSPRDFQETQYF.

The rearrangement uses TRBV6-5 and TRBJ1-6, with D perhaps matching TRBD1 (5 bases). CDR1 and CDR2 from the germline V gene are MNHEY and SVGAGI. This CDR3 is built from 16 residues. V was shortened by 3 bases and J by 7 bases, with 16 bases between the two germline ends. The CDR3 coding sequence is TGTGCCAGCAGTTATGCCCCCCACAGGAGGAATTCACCCCTCCACTTT. It translates to CASSYAPHRRNSPLHF.

This clone has a single count. This chain uses TRBV10-3 with TRBJ2-1; TRBD2 aligns across 9 bases. The CDR3 sequence is 15 residues long. In germline, CDR1 is ENHRY, CDR2 SYGVKD. V was clipped by 6 bases and J by 4 bases; unmatched bases: 7. The CDR3 nucleotides are TGTGCCATCAGGACGACTAGCGGCTCTTACAATGAGCAGTTCTTC. This sequence encodes CAIRTTSGSYNEQFF.

The rearrangement uses TRBV5-6 and TRBJ2-3, with D tentatively TRBD2 (6 bases). Germline V CDR1 and CDR2: SGHDT, YYEEEE. The V and J ends lost 2 bases and 6 bases respectively, with 10 bases between them. The CDR3 has 13 residues. The CDR3 nucleotides are TGTGCCAGCAGCTTCGGGAGAGCCGATACGCAGTATTTT. Its protein is CASSFGRADTQYF.

This clone came up a few times. V usage is TRBV3-1 (or the pseudogene TRBV3-2) and J usage is TRBJ2-7, with D possibly being TRBD1 or TRBD2 (6 bases each). CDR3 length equals 15 residues. Germline CDR1 and CDR2: LGHDT and YNNKEL (reference sequence). The germline V and J ends were trimmed by 4 bases and 3 bases, with 16 bases remaining between them. CDR3 sequence reads: CASSPMGGRFYEQYF. In nucleotides, the CDR3 is TGTGCCAGCAGCCCCATGGGGGGCCGTTTCTACGAGCAGTACTTC.

This chain links TRBV18 with TRBJ2-6; D possibly corresponds to TRBD2 (5 bases). The ends were cut back, 2 bases at V and 0 bases at J, with 14 bases in the middle. Germline values: CDR1 KGHSH, CDR2 LQKENI. This CDR3 has 18 amino acids. The CDR3 spells CASSPEGNALSGANVLTF. The CDR3 DNA reads as TGTGCCAGCTCACCAGAGGGTAATGCTCTCTCTGGGGCCAACGTCCTGACTTTC.

The chain uses TRBV19 and TRBJ2-5, with 7 bases matching TRBD1. After removal of 5 bases from V and 0 bases from J, the junction contained 3 bases not matched to a gene. CDR1 and CDR2 from the germline V gene are LNHDA and SQIVND (reference sequence). This CDR3 contains 14 residues. CDR3 nucleotide sequence: TGTGCCAGTAGTCTACAGGGGAACCAAGAGACCCAGTACTTC. Translated, it gives CASSLQGNQETQYF. Using reference TRBV19 and TRBJ2-5 for the parts outside the CDR3, the full variable domain is DGGITQSPKYLFRKEGQNVTLSCEQNLNHDAMYWYRQDPGQGLRLIYYSQIVNDFQKGDIAEGYSVSREKKESFPLTVTSAQKNPTAFYLCASSLQGNQETQYFGPGTRLLVL.

The rearrangement links TRBV19 to TRBJ1-1; D gene unclear. Germline CDR1 and CDR2: LNHDA and SQIVND (reference sequence). The CDR3 sequence is 13 residues long. V lost 6 bases and J 6 bases, leaving 14 bases between the germline ends. CDR3 protein: CASRDSGYAEAFF. The CDR3 bases are TGTGCCAGTAGGGATAGCGGGTACGCTGAAGCTTTCTTT.

J is TRBJ1-5 and V is TRBV9; no clear D gene. The CDR3 is 15 residues long. The V end was cut by 0 bases, the J end by 4 bases, with 11 bases between. CDR1 is SGDLS, CDR2 YYNGEE, per germline. The CDR3 protein is CASSVEAGANQPQHF. The CDR3 DNA follows: TGTGCCAGCAGCGTAGAAGCGGGTGCAAATCAGCCCCAGCATTTT.

This clone was counted between two and nine times. The chain couples TRBV18 to TRBJ2-2; D gene ambiguous. Looked up from germline, CDR1 is KGHSH and CDR2 is LQKENI. The ends were cut back, 0 bases at V and 8 bases at J, with 4 bases in the middle. The CDR3 consists of 12 residues. The CDR3 nucleotides are TGTGCCAGCTCACCACCTTCGGGGGAGCTGTTTTTT. This sequence encodes CASSPPSGELFF.

The V and J genes are TRBV4-1 and TRBJ2-5; the D call may be TRBD1 or TRBD2 (5 bases each). Between the trimmed V and J ends, which lost 0 bases and 5 bases, there was a span of 16 bases. The CDR3 runs 16 residues. CDR1 is MGHRA, CDR2 YSYEKL, per germline. Here the CDR3 DNA reads TGCGCCAGCAGCCAAGATCGGGGAACGGGGCGGGAGACCCAGTACTTC. This gives the protein CASSQDRGTGRETQYF.

The chain joins TRBV29-1 to TRBJ2-3, with D perhaps TRBD1 (5 bases). The CDR3 is made up of 15 amino acids. CDR1 and CDR2 from the germline V gene are SQVTM and ANQGSEA. Trimming pared 7 bases from V and 2 bases from J, leaving 19 bases between. This CDR3 reads CSERMQGVDTDTQYF. CDR3 DNA sequence: TGCAGCGAAAGGATGCAGGGCGTCGACACAGATACGCAGTATTTT.

J is TRBJ1-2 and V is TRBV3-1 (or the pseudogene TRBV3-2); D is unresolved. In germline, CDR1 is LGHDT, CDR2 YNNKEL (reference sequence). This CDR3 has 16 residues. V shed 4 bases and J shed 0 bases, with 15 bases lying between them. CDR3 in DNA: TGTGCCAGCAGCCGTTGGGCACCCCCAACTAACTATGGCTACACCTTC. It encodes CASSRWAPPTNYGYTF.

CDR3 DNA: TGTGCCAGCAGTGAGGAAAACAGGGGGCGAATGGAGACCCAGTACTTC. It codes for CASSEENRGRMETQYF. The V and J genes are TRBV2 and TRBJ2-5; 9 nucleotides line up with TRBD1. The germline gives CDR1 SNHLY, CDR2 FYNNEI. This CDR3 is 16 amino acids long. The trim removed 3 bases at V and 5 bases at J, leaving 10 bases unmatched.

This sequence joins TRBV19 and TRBJ2-1; D is undetermined. V was clipped by 2 bases and J by 3 bases, with 5 bases between them. In germline, CDR1 is LNHDA, CDR2 SQIVND (reference sequence). This CDR3 has 13 residues. The CDR3 here is CASSILLYNEQFF. CDR3 bases: TGTGCCAGTAGTATATTACTCTACAATGAGCAGTTCTTC.

This rearrangement joins TRBV3-1 (or the pseudogene TRBV3-2) to TRBJ1-3; D remains unclear. Trimming took 8 bases from V and 4 from J, leaving 18 bases between them. Germline V lookup: CDR1 LGHDT, CDR2 YNNKEL (reference sequence). This CDR3 is 15 amino acids long. DNA of the CDR3: TGTGCCAGCGCAAGTAGACGGCCGCCCGGAAACACCATATATTTT. Its translation: CASASRRPPGNTIYF.

The sample holds a few counts of this clone. The chain is built from TRBV19 and TRBJ2-2; D is possibly TRBD2 (5 bases). The CDR3 contains 14 residues. V was cut by 7 bases and J by 6 bases, with 15 bases left in between. Per the germline V gene, CDR1 is LNHDA and CDR2 is SQIVND (reference sequence). This chain's CDR3 is CASTDGVVAGELFF. CDR3 sequence (DNA): TGTGCCAGTACTGACGGGGTCGTGGCCGGGGAGCTGTTTTTT. The variable domain in full, with the rest retrieved from reference TRBV19 and TRBJ2-2, is DGGITQSPKYLFRKEGQNVTLSCEQNLNHDAMYWYRQDPGQGLRLIYYSQIVNDFQKGDIAEGYSVSREKKESFPLTVTSAQKNPTAFYLCASTDGVVAGELFFGEGSRLTVL.

This clone was detected only a few times. The chain has TRBV21-1 and TRBJ2-7. TRBV21-1 is a pseudogene. The CDR3 has 19 residues. This CDR3 reads CASSKRFLLELGNPYEQYF. CDR3 sequence (DNA): TGTGCCAGCAGCAAAAGGTTTCTCCTAGAATTGGGCAACCCCTACGAGCAGTACTTC.

The V call is TRBV5-1, the J call TRBJ2-3; D remains unclear. The CDR3 is 12 residues long. Deletions cut 2 bases from V and 5 bases from J, with 6 bases between. Looked up from germline, CDR1 is SGHRS and CDR2 is YFSETQ. The DNA for the CDR3 is TGCGCCAGCAGCTTTTACCGAGATACGCAGTATTTT. This codes for CASSFYRDTQYF.

This rearrangement joins TRBV3-1 (or the pseudogene TRBV3-2) to TRBJ2-7, with unresolved D. CDR3 size: 16 residues. Per the germline V gene, CDR1 is LGHDT and CDR2 is YNNKEL (reference sequence). The ends were cut back, 0 bases at V and 1 base at J, with 13 bases in the middle. CDR3 nucleotides: TGTGCCAGCAGCCAAGAGGGCCTTAGCTCATCCTACGAGCAGTACTTC. It codes for CASSQEGLSSSYEQYF.